What follows is one T cell receptor (beta chain) and its context. Its antigen is undetermined. The sample originates from a study of shared clonotypes between healthy human individuals. Terminally differentiated effector memory CD45RA+ cells were excluded by CCR7 positive selection of CD45RO-negative cells. Study-level points and caveats: A limitation of the genetic and exposure-history diversity represented arose from few donors. Clonotype sharing across a handful of donors was observed for roughly 5% of naive CD4 clonotypes. Larger estimated richness was generally recorded for naive subsets relative to memory subsets.

Genomic DNA per cell subset filled all wells of several immunoSEQ plates. Assay used: immunoSEQ multiplex PCR; TCRdb lists only in-frame clones, some missing. Here the sample spans some 2,000,000 clones, over 85% being singletons. The CDR3 is made up of 16 amino acids. Germline values: CDR1 LNHDA, CDR2 SQIVND (reference sequence). With V trimmed by 5 bases and J by 4 bases, 14 bases remained unmatched. This TCR was recovered from a man in his late teens or twenties in good health. The sample consisted of naive CD8+ T cells sorted from blood. The chain is built from TRBV19 and TRBJ2-7, with 7 bases that match TRBD1. CDR3 amino acids: CASSETGQAWYYEQYF. Here the CDR3 DNA reads TGTGCCAGTAGTGAAACCGGACAGGCATGGTATTACGAGCAGTACTTC.